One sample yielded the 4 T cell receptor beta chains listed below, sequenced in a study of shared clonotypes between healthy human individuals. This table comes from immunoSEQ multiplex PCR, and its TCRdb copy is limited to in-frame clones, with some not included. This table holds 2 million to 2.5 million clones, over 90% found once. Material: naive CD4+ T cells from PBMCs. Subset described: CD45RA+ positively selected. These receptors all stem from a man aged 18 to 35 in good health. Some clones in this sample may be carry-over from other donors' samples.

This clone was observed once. CDR3 sequence (DNA): TGTGCCAGCAGCATAAGCGGGAGGGTAAACGAGCAGTACTTC. Translating gives CASSISGRVNEQYF. The V gene is TRBV7-8, the J gene TRBJ2-7, with 10 bases lining up with TRBD2. The CDR3 has 14 amino acids. V lost 5 bases and J lost 5; bases outside the gene matches: 6. Germline V gene sequence: CDR1 SGHVS, CDR2 FQNEAQ.

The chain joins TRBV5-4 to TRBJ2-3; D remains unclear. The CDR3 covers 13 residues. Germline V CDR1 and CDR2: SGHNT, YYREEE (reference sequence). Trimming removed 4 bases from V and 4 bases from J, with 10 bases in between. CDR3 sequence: CASSLLGADTQYF. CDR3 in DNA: TGTGCCAGCAGCCTTCTCGGAGCAGATACGCAGTATTTT. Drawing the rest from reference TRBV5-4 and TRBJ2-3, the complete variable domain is ETGVTQSPTHLIKTRGQQVTLRCSSQSGHNTVSWYQQALGQGPQFIFQYYREEENGRGNFPPRFSGLQFPNYSSELNVNALELDDSALYLCASSLLGADTQYFGPGTRLTVL.

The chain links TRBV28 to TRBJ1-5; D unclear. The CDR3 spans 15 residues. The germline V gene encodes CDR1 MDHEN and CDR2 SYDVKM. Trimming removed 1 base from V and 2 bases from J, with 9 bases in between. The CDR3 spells CASSLLSLGNQPQHF. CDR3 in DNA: TGTGCCAGCAGTTTATTAAGCTTGGGCAATCAGCCCCAGCATTTT.

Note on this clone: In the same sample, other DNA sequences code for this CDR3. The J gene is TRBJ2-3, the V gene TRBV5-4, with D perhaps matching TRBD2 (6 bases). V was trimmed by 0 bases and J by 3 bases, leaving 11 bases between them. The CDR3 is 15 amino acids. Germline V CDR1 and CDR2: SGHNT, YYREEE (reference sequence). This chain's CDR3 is CASSLGRGGTDTQYF. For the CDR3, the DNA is TGTGCCAGCAGCTTGGGGAGGGGAGGAACAGATACGCAGTATTTT.